This TCR beta chain was recorded in a study of T cell repertoires in cytomegalovirus infection. The overall study: In the study, CMV epitopes included recently identified HLA-C-restricted and well-studied HLA-B-restricted ones. Based on public TCR beta signatures, there were indications of CMV infection and of a matching HLA type.

Whole-study findings and limits: The cumulative frequency of public TCR beta families identified carriers of CMV plus the relevant HLA. HLA-C-restricted CMV-specific TCR beta clonotypes prevailed in the ex vivo response.

TCRdb processed the reads anew with MiXCR; each CDR3 protein has one entry. The table lists 110,000 or so distinct CDR3 sequences, 30% to 35% of them singletons. Germline CDR1 MNHEY, CDR2 SMNVEV (reference sequence). The CDR3 is 15 amino acids. Trimming removed 1 base from V and 2 bases from J, with 6 bases in between. Comments on this clonotype: Its matching antigen is unknown.

This TCR derives from a human donor in good health (CMV status not recorded). Some clones in this sample may be carry-over from other donors' samples. Source: CD8+ T cells from cultured PBMCs, taken from culture after CMV antigen stimulation. This chain connects TRBV27 to TRBJ1-6, with D unclear. The CDR3 sequence: CASSLWAAYNSPLHF. The CDR3 nucleotides read TGTGCCAGCAGTTTATGGGCAGCCTATAATTCACCCCTCCACTTT.